The 27 T cell receptor beta chains presented below share a single source sample, sequenced in a study of blood T cell repertoires in COVID-19. The data were produced by immunoSEQ multiplex PCR, yet TCRdb's version contains in-frame clones alone and is incomplete. The sample yields about 220,000 clones, 90% seen once. Material for sequencing was PBMCs or T cells enriched from blood (not recorded which). Receptors originate from a man aged 25 to 45 who had been exposed to COVID-19.

The V call is TRBV12-3 or TRBV12-4, the J call TRBJ1-2, with TRBD1 matching 10 bases. The V and J ends lost 6 bases and 7 bases, in that order; junction bases with no gene match: 2. CDR3 length equals 12 residues. CDR3 sequence reads: CASSRDRGGYTF. Here the CDR3 DNA reads TGTGCCAGCAGCCGGGACAGGGGTGGCTACACCTTC.

The CDR3 bases are TGTGCCAGCAGCTTGGTTTTAAAAGCGGGGGTCAATGAGCAGTTCTTC. Amino acid sequence: CASSLVLKAGVNEQFF. The V and J genes are TRBV5-5 and TRBJ2-1, with 8 bases aligning to TRBD2. Germline CDR1 is SGHKS and CDR2 is YYEKEE (reference sequence). V lost 0 bases to trimming and J lost 6 bases; unmatched junction nucleotides: 8. The CDR3 spans 16 residues.

V gene TRBV5-6 combines with J gene TRBJ2-7; tentative D call: TRBD1 (5 bases). The CDR3 has 14 amino acids. Trimming pared 3 bases from V and 1 base from J, leaving 11 bases between. Germline values: CDR1 SGHDT, CDR2 YYEEEE. This CDR3 reads CASSSLQGSYEQYF. The CDR3 nucleotides are TGTGCCAGCAGCTCACTTCAGGGATCCTACGAGCAGTACTTC.

The V and J genes are TRBV6-5 and TRBJ1-4; D remains unclear. V lost 6 bases and J lost 0, with 8 bases in between. The CDR3 loop spans 14 amino acids. Looked up from germline, CDR1 is MNHEY and CDR2 is SVGAGI. CDR3 bases: TGTGCCAGCAGCTTACAACCAACTAATGAAAAACTGTTTTTT. Translating it yields CASSLQPTNEKLFF.

A few counts support this clone. The chain combines TRBV7-2 with TRBJ1-2; D perhaps matches TRBD1 (5 bases). Germline CDR1 SGHTA, CDR2 FQGNSA. The CDR3 extends over 14 amino acids. Trimming cost V 5 bases and J 4 bases, with 14 bases left between them. The CDR3 nucleotides are TGTGCCAGCAGCAACCTACAGGCTCGCTATGGCTACACCTTC. Its protein is CASSNLQARYGYTF.

As DNA, the CDR3 is TGTGCCAGCAGCTTTAAGGGGTGGACTGAAGCTTTCTTT. This codes for CASSFKGWTEAFF. The genes are TRBV11-2 and TRBJ1-1, with D maybe TRBD1 (5 bases). The germline V gene has CDR1 SGHAT and CDR2 FQNNGV. The V and J ends lost 3 bases and 5 bases respectively, with 10 bases between them. The CDR3 is made up of 13 amino acids.

The chain has TRBV20-1 and TRBJ2-3, with TRBD2 identical over 12 bases. This CDR3 region has 17 residues. CDR1 is DFQATT, CDR2 SNEGSKA, per germline (reference sequence). Trimming removed 3 bases from V and 2 bases from J; junction bases left unmatched: 9. The CDR3 sequence is CSASYGLAGYTTDTQYF. CDR3 nucleotide sequence: TGCAGTGCTAGTTACGGACTAGCGGGGTACACCACAGATACGCAGTATTTT.

This chain connects TRBV5-4 to TRBJ2-7; possibly TRBD1 for D (6 bases). V was trimmed by 9 bases and J by 6 bases, leaving 25 bases between them. Per germline, CDR1 SGHNT and CDR2 YYREEE (reference sequence). CDR3 length: 15 amino acids. The CDR3 is CATSGGTRPFGEQYF. The CDR3 DNA reads TGTGCCACTTCTGGTGGGACACGGCCTTTCGGCGAGCAGTACTTC.

The V and J genes are TRBV12-5 and TRBJ2-5; perhaps TRBD2 as D (6 bases). Germline V lookup: CDR1 LGHNT, CDR2 FRNRAP. The CDR3 spans 15 residues. Trimming pared 8 bases from V and 4 bases from J, leaving 20 bases between. The CDR3 nucleotides read TGTGCTAGTTCCGCACCTACTAGCAGTAGAGAGACCCAGTACTTC. Amino acids: CASSAPTSSRETQYF.

This clone was seen just once. DNA of the CDR3: TGCGCCAGCAGCCTCATACTTATTAGACAGGGGTCCCGACTGTTTTTT. This encodes CASSLILIRQGSRLFF. The chain links TRBV4-1 to TRBJ1-4; TRBD1 matches 8 bases. This CDR3 has 16 residues. The V gene end was trimmed by 4 bases and the J gene end by 13 bases; junction bases not matched to a gene: 17. CDR1 is MGHRA and CDR2 is YSYEKL in the germline V gene.

The V and J genes are TRBV10-1 and TRBJ2-7; 8 bases match TRBD1. The V gene's germline CDR1 is WNHNN and CDR2 SYGVQD (reference sequence). The V segment lost 4 bases and the J segment 3 bases; nucleotides outside the gene matches: 8. This CDR3 is built from 15 residues. Here the CDR3 reads CASSGGQDFGYEQYF. The DNA of the CDR3 is TGCGCCAGCAGTGGGGGACAGGACTTTGGCTACGAGCAGTACTTC.

This clone was seen more than once but under ten times. The chain uses TRBV28 and TRBJ1-2, with 8 bases aligning to TRBD1. The germline CDR1 and CDR2 sequences are MDHEN and SYDVKM. The V gene end was trimmed by 4 bases and the J gene end by 1 base; junction bases not matched to a gene: 2. This CDR3 spans 14 amino acids. The CDR3 sequence is CASSSGQGNYGYTF. As DNA, the CDR3 is TGTGCCAGCAGTTCTGGACAGGGTAACTATGGCTACACCTTC.

The gene calls are TRBV7-9 and TRBJ1-1; tentatively, D is TRBD1 (5 bases). Trimming stripped 0 bases from V and 6 bases from J, with 8 bases between. The germline gives CDR1 SEHNR, CDR2 FQNEAQ (reference sequence). This CDR3 comprises 13 residues. CDR3 DNA: TGTGCCAGCAGCTTAGCAGGGGTATCTGAAGCTTTCTTT. This sequence encodes CASSLAGVSEAFF.

This chain joins TRBV5-6 and TRBJ1-1; the D is unclear. There are 12 residues in the CDR3. Germline values: CDR1 SGHDT, CDR2 YYEEEE. V dropped 4 bases and J dropped 11 bases, with 15 bases sitting between them. DNA for the CDR3: TGTGCCAGCAGCCCTCGGCTCAGCGCCGCTTTCTTT. Translated: CASSPRLSAAFF.

There are a few counts of this clone. V is TRBV19 and J is TRBJ2-2, with 9 bases lining up with TRBD2. Per germline, CDR1 LNHDA and CDR2 SQIVND (reference sequence). Unmatched junction bases numbered 4, after V lost 7 bases and J lost 4 bases. This CDR3 spans 14 amino acids. This CDR3 is CASIQAGGTGELFF. The CDR3 nucleotides read TGTGCCAGTATACAAGCGGGGGGCACCGGGGAGCTGTTTTTT. The variable domain in full, with the rest retrieved from reference TRBV19 and TRBJ2-2, is DGGITQSPKYLFRKEGQNVTLSCEQNLNHDAMYWYRQDPGQGLRLIYYSQIVNDFQKGDIAEGYSVSREKKESFPLTVTSAQKNPTAFYLCASIQAGGTGELFFGEGSRLTVL.

V usage is TRBV2 and J usage is TRBJ1-2; a possible D gene is TRBD1 (5 bases). Trimming stripped 6 bases from V and 8 bases from J, with 22 bases between. The germline V gene encodes CDR1 SNHLY and CDR2 FYNNEI. The CDR3 loop spans 15 amino acids. The CDR3 loop reads CASSRGGDPPKGYTF. In DNA, the CDR3 is TGTGCCAGCAGCCGGGGGGGGGACCCCCCTAAGGGCTACACCTTC.

The V and J genes are TRBV19 and TRBJ2-1; D might be TRBD2 (7 bases). Trimming cost V 4 bases and J 4 bases, with 14 bases left between them. Germline V gives CDR1 LNHDA, CDR2 SQIVND (reference sequence). The CDR3 loop spans 15 amino acids. CDR3 residues: CASSTKGGPYNEQFF. The DNA of the CDR3 is TGTGCCAGTAGTACGAAGGGGGGGCCTTACAATGAGCAGTTCTTC.

The V gene is TRBV7-6, the J gene TRBJ2-1; 8 nucleotides match TRBD1. CDR1 and CDR2 (germline): SGHVS, FNYEAQ. This CDR3 comprises 15 residues. V lost 4 bases to trimming and J lost 1 base; unmatched junction nucleotides: 3. The CDR3 spells CASSYRDRSYNEQFF. CDR3 nucleotide sequence: TGTGCCAGCAGCTACCGGGACAGGTCCTACAATGAGCAGTTCTTC.

This rearrangement joins TRBV18 to TRBJ2-2, with unresolved D. V shed 7 bases and J shed 1 base, with 4 bases lying between them. There are 12 residues in the CDR3. The germline gives CDR1 KGHSH, CDR2 LQKENI. The CDR3 spells CASFRNTGELFF. The CDR3 bases are TGTGCCAGCTTCCGGAACACCGGGGAGCTGTTTTTT.

This sequence joins TRBV15 and TRBJ2-3; 12 bases map to TRBD2. Trimming took 1 base from V and 5 from J; bases not matched to a gene: 13. Germline V CDR1 and CDR2: LNHNV, YYDKDF (reference sequence). This CDR3 is 19 amino acids long. Here the CDR3 DNA reads TGTGCCACCAGCAGAGTTCGGCGTTCTAGCGGGGGGGCAGGAGATACGCAGTATTTT. Translating it yields CATSRVRRSSGGAGDTQYF.

The V and J genes are TRBV11-3 and TRBJ2-3; 7 nucleotides align to TRBD1. CDR1 and CDR2 from the germline V gene are SGHNT and YENEEA. V trimming: 1 base; J trimming: 8 bases; junction bases outside the gene matches: 15. The CDR3 loop spans 17 amino acids. The CDR3 DNA follows: TGTGCCAGCAGCTTAGCAGCGTACAGGGGTGAGGCTAGTACGCAGTATTTT. Amino acids: CASSLAAYRGEASTQYF.

The J gene is TRBJ1-2, the V gene TRBV7-2; the D is unclear. The CDR3 spans 14 residues. Germline V gene sequence: CDR1 SGHTA, CDR2 FQGNSA. V was trimmed by 2 bases and J by 5 bases, leaving 12 bases between them. The chain's CDR3 is CASSLLSGSYGYTF. For the CDR3, the DNA is TGTGCCAGCAGCTTATTGAGTGGTTCGTATGGCTACACCTTC.

The chain has TRBV6-5 and TRBJ2-5, with a weak D call TRBD2 (5 bases). Germline assignment: CDR1 MNHEY and CDR2 SVGAGI. This CDR3 has 13 residues. V was pared by 4 bases and J by 2 bases, with 8 bases between. CDR3 amino acids: CASSSRRQETQYF. The CDR3 DNA sequence: TGTGCCAGCAGTTCAAGGAGGCAAGAGACCCAGTACTTC.

This chain links TRBV3-1 (or the pseudogene TRBV3-2) with TRBJ2-1; a weak D match, TRBD1 (7 bases). CDR3 length equals 15 residues. Trimming stripped 1 base from V and 5 bases from J, with 12 bases between. Germline CDR1 reads LGHDT; CDR2 reads YNNKEL (reference sequence). DNA of the CDR3: TGTGCCAGCAGCCAAGGGAGGAGGGGGCACAATGAGCAGTTCTTC. This codes for CASSQGRRGHNEQFF.

This rearrangement joins TRBV5-8 to TRBJ1-2; 9 bases fit TRBD1. The V segment lost 4 bases and the J segment 11 bases; nucleotides outside the gene matches: 6. The germline V gene has CDR1 SGHTS and CDR2 YDEGEE. CDR3 size: 12 residues. CDR3: CASSPDRGGYTF. The CDR3 DNA sequence: TGTGCCAGCAGCCCGGACAGGGGAGGGTACACCTTC.

J is TRBJ1-3 and V is TRBV7-2, with TRBD1 as a possible D gene (6 bases). The CDR3 is made up of 15 amino acids. Germline V lookup: CDR1 SGHTA, CDR2 FQGNSA. Trimming removed 3 bases from V and 3 bases from J, with 12 bases in between. The CDR3 protein is CASSFGDTFGNTIYF. The CDR3 coding sequence is TGTGCCAGCAGCTTCGGGGACACCTTTGGAAACACCATATATTTT.

This chain connects TRBV11-1 to TRBJ1-2; D ambiguous. From germline, CDR1 is SGHAT and CDR2 FQDESV (reference sequence). V lost 4 bases and J lost 0, with 6 bases in between. The CDR3 length is 13 residues. Written as DNA, the CDR3 is TGTGCCAGCAGCTGGGGAGCTAACTATGGCTACACCTTC. Amino acid sequence: CASSWGANYGYTF.